This T cell receptor beta chain is drawn from a study of shared clonotypes between healthy human individuals. Repertoires were generated with immunoSEQ multiplex PCR, while TCRdb's copy carries only in-frame clones and drops some. The data hold 780,000 or so clones, with around 77% observed a single time. The V end lost 8 bases, the J end lost 1 base, and 6 bases lay between the germline ends. CDR3 size: 12 residues. CDR1 and CDR2 from the germline V gene are MDHEN and SYDVKM. This clone came up many times. The receptor comes from a woman younger than 45 in good health. This chain uses TRBV28 with TRBJ1-5; no clear D gene. The sample taken for sequencing was memory CD4+ T cells sorted from blood. Subset indicated: CD45RA-negative fraction. The CDR3 is CASWVSNQPQHF. The CDR3 nucleotides are TGTGCCAGCTGGGTAAGCAATCAGCCCCAGCATTTT.